This T cell receptor (beta chain) originates from a study of PD-L1 blockade in urothelial cancer. The overall study: Atezolizumab was started by patients in about 2014 at 1,200 mg intravenously every 3 weeks. Prior exposure to chemotherapy in patients amounted to 0 to 3 regimens received.

The time point denotes: peripheral blood 6 weeks after treatment start. The study enrolled patients with locally advanced or metastatic urothelial carcinoma. The number of samples from each patient was between 1 and 8, taken pretreatment and on-treatment. TCRdb's copy holds only in-frame clones and misses some; the assay was immunoSEQ multiplex PCR. This table has 35,000 to 50,000 clones, roughly four fifths appearing once. The CDR3 loop spans 15 amino acids. This rearrangement joins TRBV7-5 to TRBJ2-7; whether TRBD1, the table's D call, matches the DNA was not checked. TRBV7-5 is assigned pseudogene status. Here the sequenced sample was PBMCs, taken around atezolizumab (anti-PD-L1) treatment. This TCR was recovered from a man aged 60-69 years with urothelial cancer. The CDR3 protein is CARTSCPDRTYEQYF. The CDR3 DNA is TGTGCCAGAACATCGTGCCCCGACAGGACTTACGAGCAGTACTTC.